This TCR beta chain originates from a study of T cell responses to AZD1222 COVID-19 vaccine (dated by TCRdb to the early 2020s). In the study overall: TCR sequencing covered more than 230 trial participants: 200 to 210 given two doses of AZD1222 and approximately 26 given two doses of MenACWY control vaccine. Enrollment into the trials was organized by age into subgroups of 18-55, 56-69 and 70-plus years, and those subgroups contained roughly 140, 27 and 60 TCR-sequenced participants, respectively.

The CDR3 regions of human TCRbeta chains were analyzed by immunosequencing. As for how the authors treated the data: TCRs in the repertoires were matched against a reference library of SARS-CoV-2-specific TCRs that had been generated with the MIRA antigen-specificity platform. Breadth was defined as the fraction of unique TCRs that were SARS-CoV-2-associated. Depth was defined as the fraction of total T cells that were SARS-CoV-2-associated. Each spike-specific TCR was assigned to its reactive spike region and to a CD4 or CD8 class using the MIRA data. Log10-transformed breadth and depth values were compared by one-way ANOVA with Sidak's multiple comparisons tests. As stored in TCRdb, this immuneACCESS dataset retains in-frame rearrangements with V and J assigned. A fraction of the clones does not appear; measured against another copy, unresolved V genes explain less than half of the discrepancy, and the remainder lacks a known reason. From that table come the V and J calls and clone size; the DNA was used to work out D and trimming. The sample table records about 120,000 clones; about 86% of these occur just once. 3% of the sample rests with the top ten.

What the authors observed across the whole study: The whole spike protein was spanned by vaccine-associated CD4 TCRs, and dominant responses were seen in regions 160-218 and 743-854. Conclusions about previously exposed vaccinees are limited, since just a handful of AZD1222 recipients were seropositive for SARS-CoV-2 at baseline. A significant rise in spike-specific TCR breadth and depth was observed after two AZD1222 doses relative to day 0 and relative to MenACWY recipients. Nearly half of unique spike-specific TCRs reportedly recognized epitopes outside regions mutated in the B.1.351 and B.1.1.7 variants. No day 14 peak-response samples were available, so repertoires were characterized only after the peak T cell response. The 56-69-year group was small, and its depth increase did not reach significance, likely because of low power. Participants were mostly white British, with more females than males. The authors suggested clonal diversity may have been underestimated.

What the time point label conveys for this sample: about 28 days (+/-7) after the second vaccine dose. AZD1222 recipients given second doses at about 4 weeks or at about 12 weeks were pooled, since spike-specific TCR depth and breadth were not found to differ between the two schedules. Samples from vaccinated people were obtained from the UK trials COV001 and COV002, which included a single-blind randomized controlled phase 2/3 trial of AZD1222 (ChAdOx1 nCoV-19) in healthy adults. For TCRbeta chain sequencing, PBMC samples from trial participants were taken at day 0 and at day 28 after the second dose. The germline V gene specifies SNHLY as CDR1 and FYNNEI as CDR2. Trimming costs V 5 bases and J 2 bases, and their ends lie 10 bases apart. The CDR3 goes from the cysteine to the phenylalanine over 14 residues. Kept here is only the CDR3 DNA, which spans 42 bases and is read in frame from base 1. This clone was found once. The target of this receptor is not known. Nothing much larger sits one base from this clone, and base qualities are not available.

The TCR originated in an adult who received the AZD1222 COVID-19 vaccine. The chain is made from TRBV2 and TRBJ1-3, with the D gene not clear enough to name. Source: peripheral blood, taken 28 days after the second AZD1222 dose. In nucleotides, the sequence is TGTGCCAGCAGTCTACCCCAGGCTGGAAACACCATATATTTT. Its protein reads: CASSLPQAGNTIYF.